This TCR beta chain was identified during a study of type 1 regulatory T cells. As for the study in general: An in vitro protocol generated T-allo10, a Tr1-enriched, alloantigen-specific CD4 T cell product.

TCRdb itself ran the reads through MiXCR, one entry per CDR3 protein. The data contain approximately 97,000 distinct CDR3 sequences, 31% of them singletons. V dropped 7 bases and J dropped 3 bases, with 18 bases sitting between them. This CDR3 comprises 15 residues. CDR1 is MNHEY, CDR2 SVGEGT, per germline. This clonotype was seen a handful of times. The clonotype originates from a human donor in good health. The gene calls are TRBV6-2 or TRBV6-3 and TRBJ2-5; a possible D gene is TRBD2 (7 bases). Input material: CD4+ T cells, either the whole sample or a sorted fraction (not recorded which). The CDR3 region is CASTLGGAGEETQYF. In DNA, the CDR3 is TGTGCCAGCACCCTAGGGGGGGCGGGAGAAGAGACCCAGTACTTC.